This T cell receptor (beta chain) appears in the sequencing data of a study of response to subunit inactivated influenza vaccine. Findings and limits, study-wide: The authors suggested that few new T cells are recruited per seasonal influenza vaccination.

Each CDR3 protein gets one entry after TCRdb re-called the RT-PCR reads with MiXCR. Of about 780,000 distinct CDR3 sequences in the sample, around 18% are singletons; the top ten hold approximately 10%. This clonotype has a handful of counts. Antigen unknown. The CDR3 has 14 amino acids. Looked up from germline, CDR1 is SGHTA and CDR2 is FQGNSA. The V end was cut by 3 bases, the J end by 9 bases, with 12 bases between. The specimen was PBMCs from blood, collected roughly 5 days after vaccination. The chain links TRBV7-2 to TRBJ1-6, with D possibly TRBD1 on 6 matching bases. The TCR sequence derives from a man aged 50-60 years who received an inactivated influenza vaccine. CDR3 region: CASSFEGGGSPLHF. The CDR3 DNA sequence: TGTGCCAGCAGCTTTGAGGGGGGTGGTTCACCCCTCCACTTT.